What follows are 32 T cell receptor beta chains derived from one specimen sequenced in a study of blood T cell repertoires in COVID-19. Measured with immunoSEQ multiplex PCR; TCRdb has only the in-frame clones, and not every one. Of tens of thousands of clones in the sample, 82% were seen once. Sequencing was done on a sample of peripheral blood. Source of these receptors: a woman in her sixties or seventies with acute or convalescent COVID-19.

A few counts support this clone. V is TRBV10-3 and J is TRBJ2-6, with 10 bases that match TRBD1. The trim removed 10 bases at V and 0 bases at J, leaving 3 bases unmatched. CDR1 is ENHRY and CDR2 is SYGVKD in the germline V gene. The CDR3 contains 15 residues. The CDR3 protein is CATTGGLSGANVLTF. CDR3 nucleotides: TGTGCCACGACAGGGGGCCTCTCTGGGGCCAACGTCCTGACTTTC.

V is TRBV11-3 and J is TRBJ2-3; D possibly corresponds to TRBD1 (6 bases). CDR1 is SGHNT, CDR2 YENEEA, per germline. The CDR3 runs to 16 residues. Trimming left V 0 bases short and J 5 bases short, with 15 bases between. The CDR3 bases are TGTGCCAGCAGCTTAGATGTGACAGGAACCGTAGATACGCAGTATTTT. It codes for CASSLDVTGTVDTQYF.

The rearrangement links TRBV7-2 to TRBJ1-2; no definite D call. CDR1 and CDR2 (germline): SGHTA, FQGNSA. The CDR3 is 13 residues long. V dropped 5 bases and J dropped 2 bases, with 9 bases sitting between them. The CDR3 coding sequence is TGTGCCAGCAGCCGAGGGCGGAACTATGGCTACACCTTC. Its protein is CASSRGRNYGYTF.

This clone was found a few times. The CDR3 sequence is CASSLRGRGDYNEQFF. DNA of the CDR3: TGTGCCAGCAGCTTACGCGGGCGGGGGGATTACAATGAGCAGTTCTTC. The chain has TRBV7-3 and TRBJ2-1; 8 nucleotides match TRBD2. After removal of 2 bases from V and 4 bases from J, the junction contained 7 bases not matched to a gene. The CDR3 spans 16 residues. Germline V lookup: CDR1 SGHTA, CDR2 FQGTGA. Full variable domain (missing parts from reference TRBV7-3 and TRBJ2-1): GAGVSQTPSNKVTEKGKYVELRCDPISGHTALYWYRQSLGQGPEFLIYFQGTGAADDSGLPNDRFFAVRPEGSVSTLKIQRTERGDSAVYLCASSLRGRGDYNEQFFGPGTRLTVL.

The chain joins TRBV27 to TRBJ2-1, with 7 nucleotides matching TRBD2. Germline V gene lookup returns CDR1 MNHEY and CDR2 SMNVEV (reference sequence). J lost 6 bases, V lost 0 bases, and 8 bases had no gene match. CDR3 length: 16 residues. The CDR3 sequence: CASSLSWSGAVNEQFF. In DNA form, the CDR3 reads TGTGCCAGCAGTTTATCGTGGAGCGGGGCCGTCAATGAGCAGTTCTTC.

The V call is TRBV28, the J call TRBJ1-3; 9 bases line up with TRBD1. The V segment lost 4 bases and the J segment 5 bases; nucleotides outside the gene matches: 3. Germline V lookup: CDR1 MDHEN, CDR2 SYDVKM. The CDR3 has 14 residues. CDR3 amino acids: CASSSGTGRNTIYF. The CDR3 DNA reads TGTGCCAGCAGTTCTGGGACAGGGAGAAACACCATATATTTT.

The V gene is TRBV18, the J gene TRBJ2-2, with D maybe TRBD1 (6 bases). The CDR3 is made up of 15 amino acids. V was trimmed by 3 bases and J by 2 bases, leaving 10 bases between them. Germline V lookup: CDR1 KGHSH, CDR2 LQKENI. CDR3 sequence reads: CASSPRTANTGELFF. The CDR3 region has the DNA TGTGCCAGCTCACCCCGGACAGCCAACACCGGGGAGCTGTTTTTT.

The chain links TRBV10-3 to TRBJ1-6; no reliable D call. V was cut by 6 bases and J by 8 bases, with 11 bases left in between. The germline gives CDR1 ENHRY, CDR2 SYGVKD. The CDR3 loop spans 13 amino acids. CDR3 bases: TGTGCCATCAGCGCTACGGCGGATTCACCCCTCCACTTT. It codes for CAISATADSPLHF.

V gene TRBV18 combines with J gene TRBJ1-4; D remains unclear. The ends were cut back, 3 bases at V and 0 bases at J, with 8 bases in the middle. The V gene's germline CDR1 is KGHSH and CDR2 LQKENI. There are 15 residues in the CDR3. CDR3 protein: CASSPGVATNEKLFF. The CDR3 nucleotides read TGTGCCAGCTCACCGGGAGTTGCAACTAATGAAAAACTGTTTTTT.

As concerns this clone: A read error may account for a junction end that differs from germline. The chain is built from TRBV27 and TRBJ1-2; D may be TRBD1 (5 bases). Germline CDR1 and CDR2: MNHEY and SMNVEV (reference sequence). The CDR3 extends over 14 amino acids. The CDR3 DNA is TGTGCCGGCAGAGATAACAGGAACCTCTATGGCTACACCTTC. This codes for CAGRDNRNLYGYTF.

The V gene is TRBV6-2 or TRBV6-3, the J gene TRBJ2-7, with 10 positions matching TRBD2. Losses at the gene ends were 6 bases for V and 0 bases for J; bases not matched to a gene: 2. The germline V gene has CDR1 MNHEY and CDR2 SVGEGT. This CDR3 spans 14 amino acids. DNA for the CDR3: TGTGCCAGCAGCCGACTAGCGGGCTCCTACGAGCAGTACTTC. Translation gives CASSRLAGSYEQYF.

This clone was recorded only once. The CDR3 reads CASSYGRTFNYGYTF. As DNA, the CDR3 is TGTGCCAGCAGTTATGGGCGCACTTTTAACTATGGCTACACCTTC. The rearrangement links TRBV6-5 to TRBJ1-2; D ambiguous. This CDR3 contains 15 residues. V was clipped by 3 bases and J by 1 base, with 12 bases between them. Germline CDR1 and CDR2: MNHEY and SVGAGI.

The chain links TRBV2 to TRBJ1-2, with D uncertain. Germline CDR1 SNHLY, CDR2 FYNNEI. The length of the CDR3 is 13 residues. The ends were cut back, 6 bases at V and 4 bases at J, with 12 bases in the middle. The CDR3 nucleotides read TGTGCCAGCAGCGGCGGGGAGAGCTATGGCTACACCTTC. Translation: CASSGGESYGYTF.

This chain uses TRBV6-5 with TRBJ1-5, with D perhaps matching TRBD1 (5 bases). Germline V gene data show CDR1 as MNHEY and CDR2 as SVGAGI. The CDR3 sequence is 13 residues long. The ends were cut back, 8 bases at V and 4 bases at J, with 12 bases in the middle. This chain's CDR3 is CASGGTVNQPQHF. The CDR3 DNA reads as TGTGCCAGCGGAGGGACGGTAAATCAGCCCCAGCATTTT.

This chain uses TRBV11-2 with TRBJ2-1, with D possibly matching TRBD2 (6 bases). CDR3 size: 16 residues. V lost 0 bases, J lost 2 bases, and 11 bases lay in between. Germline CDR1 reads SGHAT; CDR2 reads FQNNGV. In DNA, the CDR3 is TGTGCCAGCAGCTTAGATCCGGGGGTCCCCTACAATGAGCAGTTCTTC. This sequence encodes CASSLDPGVPYNEQFF.

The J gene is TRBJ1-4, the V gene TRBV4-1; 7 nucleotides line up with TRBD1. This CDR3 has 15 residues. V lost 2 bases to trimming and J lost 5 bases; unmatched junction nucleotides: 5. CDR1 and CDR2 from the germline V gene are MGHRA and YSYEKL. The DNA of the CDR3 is TGCGCCAGCAGCCAAAACAGGGGACAGAATGAAAAACTGTTTTTT. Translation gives CASSQNRGQNEKLFF.

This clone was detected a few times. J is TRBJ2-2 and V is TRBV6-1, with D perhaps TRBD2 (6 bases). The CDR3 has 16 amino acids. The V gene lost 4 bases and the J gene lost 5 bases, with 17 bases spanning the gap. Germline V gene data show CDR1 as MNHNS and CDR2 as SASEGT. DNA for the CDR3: TGTGCCAGCAGTGCCCGACGGGGAGGTGAGACCGGGGAGCTGTTTTTT. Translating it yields CASSARRGGETGELFF.

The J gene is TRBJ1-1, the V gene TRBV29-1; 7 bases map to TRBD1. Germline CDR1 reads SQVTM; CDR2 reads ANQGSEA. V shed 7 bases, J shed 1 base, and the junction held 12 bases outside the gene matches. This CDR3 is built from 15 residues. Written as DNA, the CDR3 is TGCAGCGGCGGATATCGACAGGGAGGGAACACTGAAGCTTTCTTT. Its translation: CSGGYRQGGNTEAFF.

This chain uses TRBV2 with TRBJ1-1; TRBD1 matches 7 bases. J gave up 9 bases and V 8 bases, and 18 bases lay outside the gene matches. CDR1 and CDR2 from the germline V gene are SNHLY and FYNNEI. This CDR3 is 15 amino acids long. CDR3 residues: CASREGTDPPTQAFF. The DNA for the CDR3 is TGTGCCAGCCGGGAGGGGACAGACCCCCCGACTCAAGCTTTCTTT.

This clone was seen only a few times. This CDR3 reads CASSLPTGGSGNTIYF. The DNA for the CDR3 is TGTGCCAGCAGCTTGCCAACGGGTGGTTCTGGAAACACCATATATTTT. The chain employs TRBV3-1 (or the pseudogene TRBV3-2) and TRBJ1-3, with D unresolved. Germline V gives CDR1 LGHDT, CDR2 YNNKEL (reference sequence). V was clipped by 5 bases and J by 1 base, with 15 bases between them. The length of the CDR3 is 16 residues.

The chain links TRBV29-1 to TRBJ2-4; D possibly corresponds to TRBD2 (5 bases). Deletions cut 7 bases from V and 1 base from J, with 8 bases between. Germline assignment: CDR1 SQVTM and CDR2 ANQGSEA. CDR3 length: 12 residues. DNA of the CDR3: TGCAGCGGAGCGGTGGCCAAAAACATTCAGTACTTC. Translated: CSGAVAKNIQYF.

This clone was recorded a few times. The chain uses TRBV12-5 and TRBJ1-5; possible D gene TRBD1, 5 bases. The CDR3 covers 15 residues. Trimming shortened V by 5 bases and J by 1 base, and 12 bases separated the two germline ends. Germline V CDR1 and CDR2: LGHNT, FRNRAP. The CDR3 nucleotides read TGTGCTAGTGGTCCCGTAGGGGCCAGCAATCAGCCCCAGCATTTT. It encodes CASGPVGASNQPQHF.

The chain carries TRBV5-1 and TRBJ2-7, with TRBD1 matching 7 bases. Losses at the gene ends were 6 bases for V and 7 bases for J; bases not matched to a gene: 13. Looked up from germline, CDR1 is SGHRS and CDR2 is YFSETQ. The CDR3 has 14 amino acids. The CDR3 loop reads CASTLGQPFGEQYF. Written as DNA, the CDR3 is TGCGCCAGCACTTTGGGACAGCCTTTTGGTGAGCAGTACTTC.

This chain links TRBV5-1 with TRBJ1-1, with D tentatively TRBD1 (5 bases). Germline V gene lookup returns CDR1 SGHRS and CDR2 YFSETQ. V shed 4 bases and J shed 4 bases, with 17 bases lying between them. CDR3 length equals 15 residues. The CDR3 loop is CASSPPRGEVTEAFF. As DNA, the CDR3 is TGCGCCAGCAGCCCCCCTCGAGGGGAGGTCACTGAAGCTTTCTTT.

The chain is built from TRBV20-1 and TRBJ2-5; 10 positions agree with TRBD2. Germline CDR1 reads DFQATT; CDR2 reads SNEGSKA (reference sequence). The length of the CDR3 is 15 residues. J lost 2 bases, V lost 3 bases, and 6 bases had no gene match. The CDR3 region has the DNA TGCAGTGCTAGTCCTAGCGGGGGCTCACAAGAGACCCAGTACTTC. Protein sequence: CSASPSGGSQETQYF.

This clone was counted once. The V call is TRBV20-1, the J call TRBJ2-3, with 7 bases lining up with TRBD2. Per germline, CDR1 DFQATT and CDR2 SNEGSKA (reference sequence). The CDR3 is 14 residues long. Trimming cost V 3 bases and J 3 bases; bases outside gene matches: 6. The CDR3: CSASLRGLTDTQYF. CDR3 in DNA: TGCAGTGCTAGTCTGCGGGGGTTGACAGATACGCAGTATTTT.

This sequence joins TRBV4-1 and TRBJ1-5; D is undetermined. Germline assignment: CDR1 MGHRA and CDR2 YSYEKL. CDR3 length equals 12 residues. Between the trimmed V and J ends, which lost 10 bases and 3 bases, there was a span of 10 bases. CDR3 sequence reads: CATREINQPQHF. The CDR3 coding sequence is TGCGCCACCCGGGAAATCAATCAGCCCCAGCATTTT.

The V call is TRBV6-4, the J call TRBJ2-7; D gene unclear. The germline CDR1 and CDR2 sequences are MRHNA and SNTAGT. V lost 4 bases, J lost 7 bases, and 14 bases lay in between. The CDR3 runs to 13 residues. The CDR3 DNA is TGTGCCAGCAGTGTTGAGAGACACGGAGAGCAGTACTTC. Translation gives CASSVERHGEQYF.

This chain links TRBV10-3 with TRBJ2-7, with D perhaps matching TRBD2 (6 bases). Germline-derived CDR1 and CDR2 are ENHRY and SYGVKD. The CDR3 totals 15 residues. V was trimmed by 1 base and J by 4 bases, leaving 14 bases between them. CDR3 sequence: CAISELVGGGYEQYF. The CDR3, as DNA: TGTGCCATCAGTGAGTTGGTGGGGGGAGGATACGAGCAGTACTTC.

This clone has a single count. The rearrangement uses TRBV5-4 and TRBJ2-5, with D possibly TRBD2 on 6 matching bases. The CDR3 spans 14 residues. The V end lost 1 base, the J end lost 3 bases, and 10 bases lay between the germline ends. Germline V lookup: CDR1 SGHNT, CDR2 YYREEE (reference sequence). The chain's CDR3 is CASSLIGGKETQYF. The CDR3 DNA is TGTGCCAGCAGCTTGATTGGGGGGAAAGAGACCCAGTACTTC.

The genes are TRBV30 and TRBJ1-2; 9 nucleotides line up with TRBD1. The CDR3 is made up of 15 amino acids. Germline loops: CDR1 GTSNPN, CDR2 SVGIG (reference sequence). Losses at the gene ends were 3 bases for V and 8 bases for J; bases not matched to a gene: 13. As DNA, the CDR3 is TGTGCCTGGAGCGAAGGGGATGACAGGGGGAGAGGCTACACCTTC. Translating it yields CAWSEGDDRGRGYTF.

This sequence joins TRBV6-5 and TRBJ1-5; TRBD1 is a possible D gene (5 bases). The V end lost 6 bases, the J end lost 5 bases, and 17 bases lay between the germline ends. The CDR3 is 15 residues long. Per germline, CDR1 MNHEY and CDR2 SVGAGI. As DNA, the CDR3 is TGTGCCAGCAGCCCCCAGGCGGCCAGGGATCAGCCCCAGCATTTT. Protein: CASSPQAARDQPQHF.